This T cell receptor (beta chain) derives from a study of blood T cell repertoires in COVID-19. Study background: Researchers got acute and convalescent COVID-19 samples from the United States, Italy and Spain.

Participants, about 18 to 89 years old, spanned about two dozen US areas. Cohorts were assigned according to the clinical history that participants reported. As processed by the authors: The authors estimated nucleated cell counts from reference gene primer amplification. The assay was immunoSEQ multiplex PCR, and TCRdb's table has in-frame clones only and misses some. V, J and clone size derive from that table, while D and trimming were established from the DNA sequence. This table has about 210,000 clones, about 88% appearing once. The germline CDR1 and CDR2 sequences are LNHDA and SQIVND (reference sequence). V lost 6 bases to trimming and J lost 5 bases; unmatched junction nucleotides: 10. This CDR3 spans 15 amino acids.

The TCR originated in a woman in her twenties or thirties who had been exposed to COVID-19. Sequencing was performed on PBMCs or T cells enriched from blood (not recorded which). The rearrangement links TRBV19 to TRBJ1-1, with TRBD1 identical over 9 bases. As DNA, the CDR3 is TGTGCCAGTAGGTTCCGGGACAGGGTGTTAACTGAAGCTTTCTTT. Translated: CASRFRDRVLTEAFF.